The following is a T cell receptor beta chain sequence with its context. V shed 6 bases and J 5 bases; nucleotides not matched to a gene: 13. Germline CDR1 and CDR2: SQVTM and ANQGSEA. The CDR3 runs to 17 residues. The data are from a study of blood T cell repertoires in COVID-19. Study at large: Samples representing acute and convalescent COVID-19 were sourced from the United States, Italy and Spain. PBMCs, B-cell-depleted T cells, or T cells provided the cDNA or gDNA that made up the material.

Followed over time, Seattle patients had been enrolled while infection was active. In the authors' methods: Amplifying reference gene primers gave estimates of nucleated cell counts. The repertoire was sequenced with immunoSEQ multiplex PCR; TCRdb's copy has only in-frame clones and lacks some. V and J calls and clone size come straight from that table; D and trimming were deduced from the DNA. The data show over 70,000 clones, about 77% seen once. This TCR was sampled from a man aged 65 to 79 with COVID-19, enrolled during active disease. The genes are TRBV29-1 and TRBJ2-7, with TRBD2 matching over 16 bases. The sample consisted of peripheral blood. The CDR3 sequence: CSVGGTSGRARSDEQYF. CDR3 DNA: TGCAGCGTAGGAGGGACTAGCGGGAGGGCCCGCTCGGACGAGCAGTACTTC.